Listed below are T cell receptor beta chains from one sample, sequenced in a study of post-analysis software for immune sequencing data. TCRdb re-analysed the PCR reads in MiXCR, keeping a single row per CDR3 protein. The table lists roughly 430,000 distinct CDR3 sequences, 30% to 40% of them singletons. Material for sequencing was blood. Receptor source: a girl aged 2 to 10 with multiple sclerosis. Each CDR3 is given with its conserved first and last residue. The D gene is left open where the match is weak. Size tells how often a clone was seen (once, few, many) or the class of an expanded clone, and some rows leave it out.

TRBV3-1	TRBD1	few	TRBJ1-2	TGTGCCAGCAGGCCGGACAGGGGTGGCGTTGGCTACACCTTC	CASRPDRGGVGYTF
TRBV27	NA	NA	TRBJ2-1	TGTGCCAGCAGGACTGTGGCGGGGACTTTCATCCTAAATGAGCAGTTCTTC	CASRTVAGTFILNEQFF
TRBV7-2	TRBD1	few	TRBJ2-1	TGTGCCAGCAGTATCACAGGGGGATTATACAATGAGCAGTTCTTC	CASSITGGLYNEQFF
TRBV20-1	NA	NA	TRBJ2-5	TGCAGTGCCTCACGGACGGAAGAGACCCAGTACTTC	CSASRTEETQYF
TRBV5-6	TRBD2	NA	TRBJ2-7	TGTGCCAGCAGCGCACTAGCGGGAGGATCCTACGAGCAGTACTTC	CASSALAGGSYEQYF
TRBV7-9	TRBD2	NA	TRBJ2-2	TGTGCCAGCAGTTCTAGCGGGAGTGGCACCGGGGAGCTGTTTTTT	CASSSSGSGTGELFF
TRBV10-2	NA	NA	TRBJ2-7	TGCGTCAGCAGCGAACAGACTCCGAGCTCCTACGAGCAGTACTTC	CVSSEQTPSSYEQYF
TRBV6-5	NA	NA	TRBJ1-5	TGTGTCAGCAGTTCAGTTCAGAGTCAGCCCCAGCATTTT	CVSSSVQSQPQHF
TRBV20-1	TRBD1	NA	TRBJ1-6	TGCAGTGCTAAACTCCCGGACAGGCTGACTTCACCCCTCCACTTT	CSAKLPDRLTSPLHF
TRBV5-1	NA	few	TRBJ2-1	TGCGCCAGCAGCTTATTTGGGGGCGCGGGGGTCAATGAGCAGTTCTTC	CASSLFGGAGVNEQFF
TRBV6-1	NA	NA	TRBJ2-5	TGTGCCAGCAGCGGGCGAGGTGGGGGGACCCAGTACTTC	CASSGRGGGTQYF
TRBV15	NA	few	TRBJ2-7	TGTGCCACCAGCAGAGATGGACGGCGGCGGCAGTACTTC	CATSRDGRRRQYF
TRBV2	NA	few	TRBJ2-1	TGTGCCAGCAGTGAATCGATCCACAATGAGCAGTTCTTC	CASSESIHNEQFF
TRBV6-2/TRBV6-3	NA	few	TRBJ1-1	TGTGCCAGCACCCGGCAGGCGGGACATAAAGCTTTCTTT	CASTRQAGHKAFF
TRBV5-5	TRBD2	NA	TRBJ2-5	TGTGCCAGCAGTCGAACTAGCGGGAGAGAGACCCAGTACTTC	CASSRTSGRETQYF
TRBV6-5	TRBD2	few	TRBJ2-3	TGTGCCAGTGTGGGCGGGGGGGGTACGCAGTATTTT	CASVGGGGTQYF
TRBV29-1	NA	NA	TRBJ2-3	TGCAGCGTTGAACCAGTGGGTTTCACAGATACGCAGTATTTT	CSVEPVGFTDTQYF
TRBV5-1	NA	few	TRBJ2-7	TGCGCCAGCAGCTGGGGGCTTTACGAGCAGTACTTC	CASSWGLYEQYF
TRBV7-3	TRBD1	few	TRBJ1-1	TGTGCCAGCGGCCGCGGACAGGGGTACACTGAAGCTTTCTTT	CASGRGQGYTEAFF
TRBV28	NA	NA	TRBJ1-5	TGTGCCAGCAGAAAAGGGAGAACGAGCAATCAGCCCCAGCATTTT	CASRKGRTSNQPQHF
TRBV11-2	NA	NA	TRBJ1-1	TGTGCCAGCAGCAATATACGAGGGCGTAGGGACACTGAAGCTTTCTTT	CASSNIRGRRDTEAFF
TRBV5-1	NA	NA	TRBJ2-5	TGCGCCAGCAGCTTGGCCCCATCAGGGGAGGAGACCCAGTACTTC	CASSLAPSGEETQYF
TRBV6-1	TRBD1	few	TRBJ2-5	TGTGCCAGCAGGCCGGGACAGAACCAAGAGACCCAGTACTTC	CASRPGQNQETQYF
TRBV7-9	TRBD1	NA	TRBJ1-1	TGTGCCAGCAGCTTCGGTACAGGGGGGAACACTGAAGCTTTCTTT	CASSFGTGGNTEAFF
TRBV12-3/TRBV12-4	NA	NA	TRBJ1-5	TGTGCCAGCAGTCCGGACAGCGCTAATCAGCCCCAGCATTTT	CASSPDSANQPQHF
TRBV4-3	TRBD2	NA	TRBJ2-4	TGCGCCAGCAGCCAAGATGGAGCGGGAGGGGAACACATTCAGTACTTC	CASSQDGAGGEHIQYF
TRBV20-1	TRBD1	few	TRBJ2-7	TGCAGTGGATTGCCGTTCTCAGGGGGCCTGAACGAGCAGTACTTC	CSGLPFSGGLNEQYF
TRBV20-1	NA	NA	TRBJ1-5	TGCAGTGTCAAAGGGATAACAGGAGAATCAGCCCAGCATTTT	CSVKGITGESAQHF
TRBV28	NA	NA	TRBJ1-2	TGTGCCACATCTAACTCACCGACAGATGGCTACACCTTC	CATSNSPTDGYTF
TRBV29-1	NA	NA	TRBJ2-1	TGCAGCGTTGGTTTGGGGACAAGGAGTTACAATGAGCAGTTCTTC	CSVGLGTRSYNEQFF
TRBV7-3	NA	NA	TRBJ2-1	TGTGCCAACAGCTTCGAAGGGGCAGGATCCCACAATGAGCAGTTCTTC	CANSFEGAGSHNEQFF
TRBV5-1	NA	few	TRBJ2-1	TGCGCCAGCAGCTTAGTTCTATCGGCCTACAATGAGCAGTTCTTC	CASSLVLSAYNEQFF
TRBV5-5	TRBD2	few	TRBJ2-5	TGTGCCAGCAGGTTGGGGACTAGCGGGAGACAGGAGACCCAGTACTTC	CASRLGTSGRQETQYF
TRBV7-2	NA	once	TRBJ2-1	TGTGCCAGCAGCCCCCAGTCCTTGGCGTACAATGAGCAGTTCTTC	CASSPQSLAYNEQFF
TRBV9	NA	once	TRBJ2-7	TGTGCCAGCAGCGTGGCAGGGAGCACCTACAATGAGCAGTACTTC	CASSVAGSTYNEQYF